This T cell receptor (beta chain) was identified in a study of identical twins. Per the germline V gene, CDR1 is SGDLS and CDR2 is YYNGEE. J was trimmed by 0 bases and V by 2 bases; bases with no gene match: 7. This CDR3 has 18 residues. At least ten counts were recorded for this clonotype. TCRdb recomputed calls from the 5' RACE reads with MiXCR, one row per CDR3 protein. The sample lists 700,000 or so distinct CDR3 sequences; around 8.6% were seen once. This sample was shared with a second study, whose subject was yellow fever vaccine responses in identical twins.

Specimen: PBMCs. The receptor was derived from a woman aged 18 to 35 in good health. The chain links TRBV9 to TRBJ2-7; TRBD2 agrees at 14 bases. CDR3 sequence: CASSVGLAGGSHSYEQYF. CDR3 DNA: TGTGCCAGCAGCGTTGGACTAGCGGGAGGATCCCACTCCTACGAGCAGTACTTC.